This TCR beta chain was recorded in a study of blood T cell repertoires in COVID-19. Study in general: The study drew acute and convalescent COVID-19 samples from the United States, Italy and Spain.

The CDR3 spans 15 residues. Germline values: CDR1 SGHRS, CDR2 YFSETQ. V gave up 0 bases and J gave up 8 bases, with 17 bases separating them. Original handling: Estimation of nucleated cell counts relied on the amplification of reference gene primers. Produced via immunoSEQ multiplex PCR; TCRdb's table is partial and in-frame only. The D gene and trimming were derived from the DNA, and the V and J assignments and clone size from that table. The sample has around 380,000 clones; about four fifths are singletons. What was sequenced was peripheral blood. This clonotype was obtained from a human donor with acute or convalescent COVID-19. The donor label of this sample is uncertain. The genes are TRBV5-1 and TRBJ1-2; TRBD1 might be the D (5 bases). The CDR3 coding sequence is TGCGCCAGCAGCTTGGCCTCCGGGGCCCGGGAGGGCTACACCTTC. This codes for CASSLASGAREGYTF.